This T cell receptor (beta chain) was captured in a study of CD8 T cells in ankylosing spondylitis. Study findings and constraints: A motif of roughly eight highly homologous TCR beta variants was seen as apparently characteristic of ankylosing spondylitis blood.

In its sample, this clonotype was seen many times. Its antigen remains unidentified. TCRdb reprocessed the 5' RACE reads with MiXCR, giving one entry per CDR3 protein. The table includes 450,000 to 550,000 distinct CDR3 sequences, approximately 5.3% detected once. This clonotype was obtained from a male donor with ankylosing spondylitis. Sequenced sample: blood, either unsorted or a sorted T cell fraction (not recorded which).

The CDR3, as DNA: TGTGCCAGCAGCCCGCGAAGGATAGCGGGGGCTGATACGCAGTATTTT. Its protein is CASSPRRIAGADTQYF. The J gene is TRBJ2-3, the V gene TRBV7-2, with 9 bases that match TRBD2. The germline CDR1 and CDR2 sequences are SGHTA and FQGNSA. This CDR3 is 16 amino acids long. V lost 5 bases to trimming and J lost 6 bases; unmatched junction nucleotides: 12.